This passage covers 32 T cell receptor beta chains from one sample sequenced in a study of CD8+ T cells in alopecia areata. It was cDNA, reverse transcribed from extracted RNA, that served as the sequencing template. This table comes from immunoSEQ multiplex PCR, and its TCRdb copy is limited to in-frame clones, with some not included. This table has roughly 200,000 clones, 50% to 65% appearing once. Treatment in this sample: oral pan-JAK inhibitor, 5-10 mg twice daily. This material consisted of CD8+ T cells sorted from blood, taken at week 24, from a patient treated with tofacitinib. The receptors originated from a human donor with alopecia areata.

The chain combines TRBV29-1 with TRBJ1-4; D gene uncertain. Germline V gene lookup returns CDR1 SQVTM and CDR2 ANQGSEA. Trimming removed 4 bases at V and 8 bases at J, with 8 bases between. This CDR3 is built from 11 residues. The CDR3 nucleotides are TGCAGCGTTGTAACCCAAGAAAAACTGTTTTTT. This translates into CSVVTQEKLFF.

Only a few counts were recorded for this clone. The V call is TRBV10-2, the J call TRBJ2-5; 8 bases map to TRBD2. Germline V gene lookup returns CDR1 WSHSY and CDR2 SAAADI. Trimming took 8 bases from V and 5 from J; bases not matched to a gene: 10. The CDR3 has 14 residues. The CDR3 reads CASLKRGLGETQYF. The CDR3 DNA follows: TGCGCCAGCCTCAAGCGGGGGCTGGGGGAGACCCAGTACTTC.

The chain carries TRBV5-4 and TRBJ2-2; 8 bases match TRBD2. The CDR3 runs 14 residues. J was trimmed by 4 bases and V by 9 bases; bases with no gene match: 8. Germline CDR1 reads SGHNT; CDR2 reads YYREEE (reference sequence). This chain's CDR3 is CATIPGGTTGELFF. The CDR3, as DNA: TGTGCCACAATCCCGGGGGGGACCACCGGGGAGCTGTTTTTT. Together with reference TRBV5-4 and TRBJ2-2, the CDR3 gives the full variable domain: ETGVTQSPTHLIKTRGQQVTLRCSSQSGHNTVSWYQQALGQGPQFIFQYYREEENGRGNFPPRFSGLQFPNYSSELNVNALELDDSALYLCATIPGGTTGELFFGEGSRLTVL.

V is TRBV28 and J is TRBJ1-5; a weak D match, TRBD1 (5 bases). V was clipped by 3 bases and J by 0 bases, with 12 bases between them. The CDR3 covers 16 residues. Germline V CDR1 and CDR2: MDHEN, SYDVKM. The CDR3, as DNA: TGTGCCAGCAGTTTGGTAGGGGCATATAGCAATCAGCCCCAGCATTTT. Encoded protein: CASSLVGAYSNQPQHF.

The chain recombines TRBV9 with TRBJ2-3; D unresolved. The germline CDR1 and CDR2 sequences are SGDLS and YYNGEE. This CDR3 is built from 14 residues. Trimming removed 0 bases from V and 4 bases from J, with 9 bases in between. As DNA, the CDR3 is TGTGCCAGCAGCGTAGACGACTTCTCAGATACGCAGTATTTT. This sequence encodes CASSVDDFSDTQYF.

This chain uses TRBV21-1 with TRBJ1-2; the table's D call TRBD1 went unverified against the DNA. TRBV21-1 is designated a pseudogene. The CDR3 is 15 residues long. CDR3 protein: CASSTTGGHPYGYTF. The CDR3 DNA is TGTGCCAGCAGCACCACAGGGGGCCATCCCTATGGCTACACCTTC.

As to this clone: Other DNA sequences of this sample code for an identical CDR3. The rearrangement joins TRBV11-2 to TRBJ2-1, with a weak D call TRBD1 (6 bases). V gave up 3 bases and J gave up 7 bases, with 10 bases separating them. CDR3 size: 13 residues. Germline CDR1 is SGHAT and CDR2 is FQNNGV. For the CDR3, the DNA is TGTGCCAGCAGCTTGACCAGGGGTAATGAGCAGTTCTTC. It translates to CASSLTRGNEQFF.

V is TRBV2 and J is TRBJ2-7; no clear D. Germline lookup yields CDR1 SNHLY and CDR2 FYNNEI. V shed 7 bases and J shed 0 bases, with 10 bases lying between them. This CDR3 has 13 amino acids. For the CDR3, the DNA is TGTGCCAGCAAGGTAGTGGACTCCTACGAGCAGTACTTC. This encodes CASKVVDSYEQYF.

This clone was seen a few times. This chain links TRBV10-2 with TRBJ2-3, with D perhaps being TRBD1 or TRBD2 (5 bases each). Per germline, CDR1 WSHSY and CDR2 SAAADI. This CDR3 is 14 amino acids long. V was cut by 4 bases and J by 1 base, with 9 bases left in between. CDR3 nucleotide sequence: TGCGCCAGCAGTGTCGGGGCTGGCACAGATACGCAGTATTTT. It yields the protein CASSVGAGTDTQYF.

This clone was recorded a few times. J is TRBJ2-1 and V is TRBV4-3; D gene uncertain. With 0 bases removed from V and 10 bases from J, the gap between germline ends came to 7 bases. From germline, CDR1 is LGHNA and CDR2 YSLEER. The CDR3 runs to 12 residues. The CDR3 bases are TGCGCCAGCAGCCAAGAGGGTTACGAGCAGTTCTTC. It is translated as CASSQEGYEQFF.

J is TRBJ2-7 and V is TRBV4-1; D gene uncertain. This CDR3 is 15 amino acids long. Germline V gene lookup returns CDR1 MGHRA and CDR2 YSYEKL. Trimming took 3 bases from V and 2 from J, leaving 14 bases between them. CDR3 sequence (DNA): TGCGCCAGCAGCCAGTCCGAAGGCGGTACCTACGAGCAGTACTTC. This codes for CASSQSEGGTYEQYF.

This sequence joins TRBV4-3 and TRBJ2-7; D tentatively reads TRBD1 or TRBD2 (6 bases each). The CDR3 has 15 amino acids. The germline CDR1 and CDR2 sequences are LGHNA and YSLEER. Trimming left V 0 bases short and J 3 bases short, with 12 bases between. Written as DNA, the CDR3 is TGCGCCAGCAGCCAAGACCACGGGGGCAACTACGAGCAGTACTTC. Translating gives CASSQDHGGNYEQYF.

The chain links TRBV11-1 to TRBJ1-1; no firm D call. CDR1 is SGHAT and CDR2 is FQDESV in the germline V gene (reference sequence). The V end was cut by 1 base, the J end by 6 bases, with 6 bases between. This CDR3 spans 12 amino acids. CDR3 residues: CASSLGGPEAFF. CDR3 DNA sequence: TGTGCCAGCAGCTTAGGTGGGCCTGAAGCTTTCTTT.

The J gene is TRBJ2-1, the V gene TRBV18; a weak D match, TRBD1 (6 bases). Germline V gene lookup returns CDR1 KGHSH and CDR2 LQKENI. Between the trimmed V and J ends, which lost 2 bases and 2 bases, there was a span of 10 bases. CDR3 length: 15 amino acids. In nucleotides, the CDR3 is TGTGCCAGCTCACCAGAGCAGGGGACCTACAATGAGCAGTTCTTC. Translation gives CASSPEQGTYNEQFF.

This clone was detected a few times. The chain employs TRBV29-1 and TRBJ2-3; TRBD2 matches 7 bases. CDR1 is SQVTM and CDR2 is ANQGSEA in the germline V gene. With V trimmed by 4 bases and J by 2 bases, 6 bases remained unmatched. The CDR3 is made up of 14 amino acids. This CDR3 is CSVVSSGLTDTQYF. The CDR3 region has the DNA TGCAGCGTTGTTTCTAGCGGCCTCACAGATACGCAGTATTTT.

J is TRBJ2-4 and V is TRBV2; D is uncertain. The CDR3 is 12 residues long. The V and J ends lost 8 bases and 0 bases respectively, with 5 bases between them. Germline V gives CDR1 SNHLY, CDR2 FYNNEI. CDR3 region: CASVVAKNIQYF. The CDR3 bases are TGTGCCAGCGTGGTAGCCAAAAACATTCAGTACTTC. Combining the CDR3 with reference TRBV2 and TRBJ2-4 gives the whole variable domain EPEVTQTPSHQVTQMGQEVILRCVPISNHLYFYWYRQILGQKVEFLVSFYNNEISEKSEIFDDQFSVERPDGSNFTLKIRSTKLEDSAMYFCASVVAKNIQYFGAGTRLSVL.

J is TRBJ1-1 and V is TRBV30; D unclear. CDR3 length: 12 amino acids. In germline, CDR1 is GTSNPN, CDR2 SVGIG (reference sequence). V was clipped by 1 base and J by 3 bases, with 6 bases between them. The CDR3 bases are TGTGCCTGGAGTGGAAGCTACACTGAAGCTTTCTTT. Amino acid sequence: CAWSGSYTEAFF.

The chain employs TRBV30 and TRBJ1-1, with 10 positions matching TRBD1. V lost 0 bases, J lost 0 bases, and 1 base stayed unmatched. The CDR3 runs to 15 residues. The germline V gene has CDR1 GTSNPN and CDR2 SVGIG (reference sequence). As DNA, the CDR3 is TGTGCCTGGAGTGTGGGACAGGGGATGAACACTGAAGCTTTCTTT. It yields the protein CAWSVGQGMNTEAFF.

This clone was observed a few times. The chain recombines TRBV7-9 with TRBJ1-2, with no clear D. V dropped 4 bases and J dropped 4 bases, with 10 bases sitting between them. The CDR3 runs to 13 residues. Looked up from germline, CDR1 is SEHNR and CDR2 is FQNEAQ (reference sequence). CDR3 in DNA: TGTGCCAGCAGCTCATCCCCCTTCTATGGCTACACCTTC. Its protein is CASSSSPFYGYTF.

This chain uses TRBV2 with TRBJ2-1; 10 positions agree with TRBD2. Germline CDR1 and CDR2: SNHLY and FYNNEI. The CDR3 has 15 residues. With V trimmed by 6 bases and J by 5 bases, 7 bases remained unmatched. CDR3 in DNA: TGTGCCAGCAGCCAACGGCTAGCGGGGGACAATGAGCAGTTCTTC. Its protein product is CASSQRLAGDNEQFF.

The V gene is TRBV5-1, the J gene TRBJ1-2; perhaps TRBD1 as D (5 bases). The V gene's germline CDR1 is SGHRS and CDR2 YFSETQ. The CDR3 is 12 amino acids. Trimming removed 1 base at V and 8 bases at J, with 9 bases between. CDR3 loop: CASSLSAGGYTF. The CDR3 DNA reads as TGCGCCAGCAGCTTGTCCGCAGGGGGCTACACCTTC.

CDR3 sequence reads: CSVEDPGTEYNEQFF. CDR3 nucleotide sequence: TGCAGCGTTGAAGATCCCGGGACAGAGTACAATGAGCAGTTCTTC. This rearrangement joins TRBV29-1 to TRBJ2-1; 7 bases line up with TRBD1. Looked up from germline, CDR1 is SQVTM and CDR2 is ANQGSEA. V lost 0 bases, J lost 4 bases, and 6 bases stayed unmatched. The CDR3 has 15 residues.

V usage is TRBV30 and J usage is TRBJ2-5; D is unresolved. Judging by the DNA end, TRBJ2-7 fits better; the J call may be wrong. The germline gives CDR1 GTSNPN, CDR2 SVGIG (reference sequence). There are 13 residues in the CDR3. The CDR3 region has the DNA TGTGCCTGGAGTTCCCGATCCTCCTACGAGCAGTACTTC. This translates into CAWSSRSSYEQYF.

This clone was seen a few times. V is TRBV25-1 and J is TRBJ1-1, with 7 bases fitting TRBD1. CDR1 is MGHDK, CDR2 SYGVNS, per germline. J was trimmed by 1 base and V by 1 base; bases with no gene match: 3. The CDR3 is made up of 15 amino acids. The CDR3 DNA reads TGTGCCAGCAGTGAATCGGGACAGAGGAACACTGAAGCTTTCTTT. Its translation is CASSESGQRNTEAFF.

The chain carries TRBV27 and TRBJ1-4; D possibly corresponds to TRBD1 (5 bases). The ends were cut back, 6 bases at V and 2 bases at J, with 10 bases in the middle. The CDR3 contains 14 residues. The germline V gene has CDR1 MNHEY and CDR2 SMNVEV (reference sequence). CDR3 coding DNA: TGTGCCAGCAGGCCAGGGCTTACTAATGAAAAACTGTTTTTT. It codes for CASRPGLTNEKLFF.

The CDR3 reads CASSDSSAGANYGYTF. The CDR3, as DNA: TGTGCCAGCAGTGATTCGTCAGCCGGAGCTAACTATGGCTACACCTTC. This chain uses TRBV2 with TRBJ1-2; D gene unclear. This CDR3 contains 16 residues. Trimming took 3 bases from V and 0 from J, leaving 14 bases between them. Germline CDR1 SNHLY, CDR2 FYNNEI.

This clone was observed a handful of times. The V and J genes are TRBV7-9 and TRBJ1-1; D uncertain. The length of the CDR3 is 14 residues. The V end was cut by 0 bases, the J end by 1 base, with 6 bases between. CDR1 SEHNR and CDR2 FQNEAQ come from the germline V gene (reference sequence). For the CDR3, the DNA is TGTGCCAGCAGCTTAGCGTCAGAGAACACTGAAGCTTTCTTT. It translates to CASSLASENTEAFF. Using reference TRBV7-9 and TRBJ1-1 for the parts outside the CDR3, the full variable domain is DTGVSQNPRHKITKRGQNVTFRCDPISEHNRLYWYRQTLGQGPEFLTYFQNEAQLEKSRLLSDRFSAERPKGSFSTLEIQRTEQGDSAMYLCASSLASENTEAFFGQGTRLTVV.

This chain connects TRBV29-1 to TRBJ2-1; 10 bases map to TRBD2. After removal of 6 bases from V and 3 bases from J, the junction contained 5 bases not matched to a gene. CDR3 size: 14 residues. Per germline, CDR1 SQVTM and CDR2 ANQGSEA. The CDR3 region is CSVRLAGDYNEQFF. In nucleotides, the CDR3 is TGCAGCGTCAGACTAGCGGGCGACTACAATGAGCAGTTCTTC.

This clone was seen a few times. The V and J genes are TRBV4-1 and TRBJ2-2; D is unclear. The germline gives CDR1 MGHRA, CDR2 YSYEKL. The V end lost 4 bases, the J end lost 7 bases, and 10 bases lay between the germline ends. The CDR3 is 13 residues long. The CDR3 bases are TGCGCCAGCAGCCCAACAAGATTCGGGGAGCTGTTTTTT. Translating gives CASSPTRFGELFF.

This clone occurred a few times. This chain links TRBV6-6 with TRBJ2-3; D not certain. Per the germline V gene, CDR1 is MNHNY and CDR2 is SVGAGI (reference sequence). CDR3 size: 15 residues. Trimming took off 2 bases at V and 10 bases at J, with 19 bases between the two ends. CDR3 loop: CASSYRSVESAAQYF. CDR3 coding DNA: TGTGCCAGCAGTTACCGCTCGGTGGAGTCGGCTGCGCAGTATTTT.

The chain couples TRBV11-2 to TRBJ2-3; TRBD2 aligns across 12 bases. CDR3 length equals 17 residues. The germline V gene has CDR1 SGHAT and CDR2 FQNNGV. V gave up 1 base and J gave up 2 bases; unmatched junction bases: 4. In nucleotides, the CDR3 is TGTGCCAGCAGCTTAGGGGGACTAGCGGGTTCCACAGATACGCAGTATTTT. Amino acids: CASSLGGLAGSTDTQYF.

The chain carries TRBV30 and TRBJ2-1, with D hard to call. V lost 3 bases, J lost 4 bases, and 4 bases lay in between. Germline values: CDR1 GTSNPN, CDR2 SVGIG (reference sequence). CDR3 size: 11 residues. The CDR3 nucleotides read TGTGCCTGGAGCGCGTACAATGAGCAGTTCTTC. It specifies CAWSAYNEQFF. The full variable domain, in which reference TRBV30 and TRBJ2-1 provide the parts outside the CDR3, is SQTIHQWPATLVQPVGSPLSLECTVEGTSNPNLYWYRQAAGRGLQLLFYSVGIGQISSEVPQNLSASRPQDRQFILSSKKLLLSDSGFYLCAWSAYNEQFFGPGTRLTVL.